Sequencing of this T cell receptor beta chain was carried out in a study of control samples from healthy donors and cancer patients. Profiled with immunoSEQ multiplex PCR; TCRdb holds only in-frame clones, not every one. Seen here are 150,000 to 200,000 clones, about 91% observed once, and the top ten hold roughly 5.3%. The CDR3 runs to 14 residues. The ends were cut back, 7 bases at V and 4 bases at J, with 16 bases in the middle. CDR1 and CDR2 from the germline V gene are MNHNY and SVGAGI (reference sequence). Sequences were obtained from blood. The gene calls are TRBV6-6 and TRBJ1-1, with no clear D. The sequence came from a young woman in good health. CDR3 DNA: TGTGCCAGCATCAACGCCCGTGGCGGCACTGAAGCTTTCTTT. This translates into CASINARGGTEAFF.